This T cell receptor (beta chain) is drawn from a study of OX40 agonist ivuxolimab in advanced cancers. Notes on the study in general: Expanded clones were, on average, more numerous in CD8+ T cells than in CD4+. Expanded peripheral T cell antigen specificity was not determined. At doses 0.1 to 3.0 mg/kg, CD4+ and CD8+ clones expanded.

In the case of this clone: Its antigen is currently unknown.

Profiling relied on immunoSEQ multiplex PCR, and the TCRdb table lists in-frame clones only, not all of them. Of approximately 28,000 clones in the sample, almost 85% were seen once. The CDR3 length is 14 residues. Germline V gene sequence: CDR1 MNHNS, CDR2 SASEGT. J was trimmed by 3 bases and V by 5 bases; bases with no gene match: 7. The sequencing used CD4+ or CD8+ T cells sorted from blood, collected in a trial of the OX40 agonist ivuxolimab. V gene TRBV6-1 combines with J gene TRBJ2-7; 7 nucleotides line up with TRBD1. This clonotype was obtained from an adult with an advanced solid tumor such as melanoma, head and neck, liver or kidney cancer. DNA for the CDR3: TGTGCCAGCAGTAGAGGGGGACAGCTCTACGAGCAGTACTTC. It translates to CASSRGGQLYEQYF.